This T cell receptor beta chain was recorded in a study of PD-L1 blockade in urothelial cancer. Study at large: Reported median T cell count for blood samples was approximately 140,000.

The CDR3 is 13 amino acids. V gave up 3 bases and J gave up 6 bases, with 8 bases separating them. The germline V gene encodes CDR1 MDHEN and CDR2 SYDVKM. Clones were read by immunoSEQ multiplex PCR, and TCRdb kept only the in-frame ones, dropping some. The top ten hold roughly 0.8% of the sample, which has roughly 76,000 clones, approximately 90% seen once. Time point reported: peripheral blood 6 weeks after treatment start. The study enrolled patients with locally advanced or metastatic urothelial carcinoma. The sequence derives from a woman over 75 with urothelial cancer. The starting material was PBMCs, obtained around atezolizumab (anti-PD-L1) treatment. This chain connects TRBV28 to TRBJ1-4; D is ambiguous. The CDR3 here is CASSLVSDEKLFF. The CDR3 nucleotides read TGTGCCAGCAGTTTGGTCTCGGATGAAAAACTGTTTTTT.